Only a few counts were recorded for the clone carrying this T cell receptor (beta chain). The sample originates from a study of T cells after yellow fever vaccination. This CDR3 comprises 12 residues. Trimming removed 5 bases at V and 4 bases at J, with 9 bases between. Germline values: CDR1 SQVTM, CDR2 ANQGSEA. One entry per CDR3 protein, called by TCRdb with MiXCR from the 5' RACE reads. The sample gives about 340,000 distinct CDR3 sequences, around 12% of which show up once; roughly 3.1% is in the top ten. The receptor's source is a man between 18 and 29 years old who received the YFV17D yellow fever vaccine. The rearrangement uses TRBV29-1 and TRBJ2-1, with a tentative D call TRBD1 (6 bases). The source was CD4+ T cells sorted from PBMCs, collected 15 days after the yellow fever booster vaccination. DNA for the CDR3: TGCAGCGTTAAGGACAGTTACAATGAGCAGTTCTTC. It yields the protein CSVKDSYNEQFF.